The rows below give T cell receptor beta chains drawn from one sample of a study of blood T cells in healthy people across ages. MiXCR, run by TCRdb on the 5' RACE reads, gives a single entry per CDR3 protein. The sample has roughly 2 million distinct CDR3 sequences; about 50% are singletons. Sequenced: blood. The receptors were sampled from a woman aged 40 to 49 in good health. Each CDR3 is given with its conserved first and last residue. A D gene is named only where the DNA matches it firmly. Clone size, where shown, is once, few, many, or a class for clones that have expanded.

clone_size j_call d_call v_call cdr3_aa cdr3_nt
many TRBJ2-7 TRBD1 TRBV12-3/TRBV12-4 CASSRTGTGSYEQYF TGTGCCAGCAGCCGAACGGGGACAGGCTCCTACGAGCAGTACTTC
NA TRBJ2-5 NA TRBV7-9 CASSLDASRETQYF TGTGCCAGCAGCTTAGACGCTAGTCGAGAGACCCAGTACTTC
NA TRBJ2-3 NA TRBV27 CASNSDGFSTDTQYF TGTGCCAGCAACTCAGACGGGTTTAGCACAGATACGCAGTATTTT
NA TRBJ2-5 NA TRBV20-1 CSGGRAEETQYF TGCAGTGGCGGTCGGGCGGAAGAGACCCAGTACTTC
NA TRBJ1-6 TRBD1 TRBV28 CASSFPGGGSPLHF TGTGCCAGCAGTTTTCCAGGGGGCGGTTCACCCCTCCACTTT
few TRBJ2-1 TRBD2 TRBV10-3 CAIKGLVDNEQFF TGTGCCATCAAGGGACTAGTGGACAATGAGCAGTTCTTC
few TRBJ2-1 NA TRBV4-2 CASSPRLGYNEQFF TGTGCCAGCAGCCCACGACTAGGGTACAATGAGCAGTTCTTC
NA TRBJ2-1 TRBD2 TRBV7-2 CASSLGLAGWSGEQFF TGTGCCAGCAGCTTAGGACTAGCGGGGTGGTCTGGCGAGCAGTTCTTC
NA TRBJ2-7 NA TRBV3-1 CASSQVPPPSSYNEQYF TGTGCCAGCAGCCAAGTTCCGCCCCCCAGCTCCTACAATGAGCAGTACTTC
NA TRBJ2-5 NA TRBV25-1 CASSESIFPGETQYF TGTGCCAGCAGTGAATCCATTTTTCCAGGGGAGACCCAGTACTTC
few TRBJ2-6 NA TRBV6-1 CASRTGVGEVSGANVLTF TGTGCCAGCCGAACGGGGGTCGGGGAGGTTTCTGGGGCCAACGTCCTGACTTTC
NA TRBJ2-3 NA TRBV6-1 CASSDFQDATDTQYF TGTGCCAGCAGTGATTTCCAGGACGCCACAGATACGCAGTATTTT
NA TRBJ2-3 TRBD2 TRBV9 CASSVLAGGRDTQYF TGTGCCAGCAGCGTCCTAGCGGGGGGCAGAGATACGCAGTATTTT
NA TRBJ2-3 NA TRBV6-1 CASSIFYAGHTDTDTQYF TGTGCCAGCAGTATATTCTACGCGGGACACACCGACACAGATACGCAGTATTTT
few TRBJ2-3 NA TRBV15 CATSAHGGTDTQYF TGTGCCACCAGCGCCCATGGCGGGACAGATACGCAGTATTTT
NA TRBJ2-5 TRBD2 TRBV20-1 CSAIATSGAVAQYF TGCAGTGCTATAGCAACTAGCGGTGCGGTGGCCCAGTACTTC
NA TRBJ1-4 TRBD1 TRBV9 CASSRTGENEKLFF TGTGCCAGCAGCAGGACAGGGGAAAATGAAAAACTGTTTTTT
few TRBJ2-7 NA TRBV2 CASSERTAQYF TGTGCCAGCAGTGAAAGGACAGCGCAGTACTTC
NA TRBJ2-1 NA TRBV19 CASSIGTLYNEQFF TGTGCCAGTAGTATAGGGACCCTCTACAATGAGCAGTTCTTC